These 19 T cell receptor beta chains came from one sample sequenced in a study of response to subunit inactivated influenza vaccine. MiXCR was run by TCRdb on the RT-PCR reads, yielding one entry per CDR3 protein. The top ten hold about 9.9% of the sample, which has fewer than 800,000 distinct CDR3 sequences, 15% to 18% seen once. The source material was PBMCs from blood, sampled 12 days after vaccination. Every receptor here comes from a man aged 50 to 59 who received an inactivated influenza vaccine.

The V gene is TRBV24-1, the J gene TRBJ2-1, with D perhaps given as TRBD1 or TRBD2 (5 bases each). The V gene's germline CDR1 is KGHDR and CDR2 SFDVKD. There are 16 residues in the CDR3. The ends were cut back, 4 bases at V and 5 bases at J, with 17 bases in the middle. Here the CDR3 DNA reads TGTGCCACCAGTGACACCGGGACCAAAAAGAACAATGAGCAGTTCTTC. Protein sequence: CATSDTGTKKNNEQFF.

This clonotype came up a few times. The V gene is TRBV5-1, the J gene TRBJ2-7, with 11 bases fitting TRBD2. The V gene end was trimmed by 3 bases and the J gene end by 1 base; junction bases not matched to a gene: 9. Per germline, CDR1 SGHRS and CDR2 YFSETQ. The CDR3 contains 17 residues. The chain's CDR3 is CASSWGSLAGESYEQYF. In DNA, the CDR3 is TGCGCCAGCAGCTGGGGGTCACTAGCGGGGGAATCCTACGAGCAGTACTTC.

This clonotype came up a few times. The chain couples TRBV2 to TRBJ1-5; a weak D match, TRBD1 (5 bases). The V gene lost 8 bases and the J gene lost 1 base, with 9 bases spanning the gap. This CDR3 contains 13 residues. Germline V gene sequence: CDR1 SNHLY, CDR2 FYNNEI. The CDR3 loop reads CASGRDSNQPQHF. The CDR3 nucleotides read TGTGCCAGCGGACGGGACAGCAATCAGCCCCAGCATTTT.

This clonotype has more than one count but fewer than ten. CDR3 region: CASSLRLAEIGPDTQYF. Written as DNA, the CDR3 is TGTGCCAGCAGTTTACGCCTAGCGGAGATAGGGCCAGATACGCAGTATTTT. This sequence joins TRBV28 and TRBJ2-3; 7 nucleotides agree with TRBD2. In germline, CDR1 is MDHEN, CDR2 SYDVKM. The CDR3 is 17 residues long. The ends lost 2 bases at V and 4 bases at J; junction bases unmatched: 12.

V usage is TRBV20-1 and J usage is TRBJ2-7; D is ambiguous. This CDR3 spans 12 amino acids. In germline, CDR1 is DFQATT, CDR2 SNEGSKA (reference sequence). The ends were cut back, 2 bases at V and 5 bases at J, with 10 bases in the middle. The CDR3 loop is CSARPTWDEQYF. As DNA, the CDR3 is TGCAGTGCTAGACCTACTTGGGACGAGCAGTACTTC.

This clonotype was picked up a small number of times. This chain links TRBV11-3 with TRBJ2-1; D tentatively fits TRBD1 or TRBD2 (5 bases each). Trimming removed 0 bases at V and 3 bases at J, with 12 bases between. Germline V gene lookup returns CDR1 SGHNT and CDR2 YENEEA. The CDR3 covers 16 residues. The CDR3 sequence is CASSLDASGGYNEQFF. For the CDR3, the DNA is TGTGCCAGCAGCTTAGATGCAAGTGGGGGCTACAATGAGCAGTTCTTC.

In this sample, this clonotype turned up a few times. The CDR3 coding sequence is TGTGCCAGCAGCCAAGATGCGTTTGTGGCCTACAATGAGCAGTTCTTC. This encodes CASSQDAFVAYNEQFF. This chain joins TRBV4-2 and TRBJ2-1; no clear D. V lost 0 bases to trimming and J lost 2 bases, with 11 bases between them. Germline V CDR1 and CDR2: LGHNA, YNFKEQ. The CDR3 is 16 residues long.

The genes are TRBV20-1 and TRBJ2-1; D unclear. The CDR3 is made up of 17 amino acids. V was trimmed by 5 bases and J by 1 base, leaving 21 bases between them. Germline V gene sequence: CDR1 DFQATT, CDR2 SNEGSKA (reference sequence). The DNA for the CDR3 is TGCAGTGCTCCAATTCCAACCGCATTCATGTCCTACAATGAGCAGTTCTTC. This translates into CSAPIPTAFMSYNEQFF.

The gene calls are TRBV11-2 and TRBJ2-1, with D unresolved. Germline-derived CDR1 and CDR2 are SGHAT and FQNNGV. This CDR3 is built from 13 residues. V was cut by 3 bases and J by 10 bases, with 13 bases left in between. The CDR3 DNA follows: TGTGCCAGCAGCTTTGGCGCTTCTGGCGAGCAGTTCTTC. Protein sequence: CASSFGASGEQFF.

This clonotype appeared a few times. V is TRBV21-1 and J is TRBJ2-7. TRBV21-1 is described as a pseudogene. There are 16 residues in the CDR3. This CDR3 reads CASSKARQGPPYEQYF. In DNA form, the CDR3 reads TGTGCCAGCAGCAAAGCTCGTCAGGGGCCCCCCTACGAGCAGTACTTC.

CDR3 in amino acids: CASRAGRYSYEQYF. CDR3 DNA: TGTGCCAGCAGAGCCGGGAGGTACTCCTACGAGCAGTACTTC. The chain carries TRBV12-3 or TRBV12-4 and TRBJ2-7; 7 bases align to TRBD2. Trimming took 6 bases from V and 0 from J; bases not matched to a gene: 5. The CDR3 is 14 amino acids.

A few counts support this clonotype. V gene TRBV10-3 combines with J gene TRBJ1-4; D is unresolved. Germline CDR1 reads ENHRY; CDR2 reads SYGVKD. V lost 4 bases and J lost 2, with 8 bases in between. There are 14 residues in the CDR3. CDR3 nucleotides: TGTGCCATCAGTGGGACGGATACTAATGAAAAACTGTTTTTT. Residues: CAISGTDTNEKLFF.

This clonotype was counted only a few times. The rearrangement uses TRBV11-2 and TRBJ2-1; 7 bases align to TRBD1. With 0 bases clipped from V and 8 bases from J, the junction kept 7 bases outside the gene matches. Per the germline V gene, CDR1 is SGHAT and CDR2 is FQNNGV. The CDR3 consists of 15 residues. In nucleotides, the CDR3 is TGTGCCAGCAGCTTAGATCGTGGCAGGGGGTATGAGCAGTTCTTC. Amino acids: CASSLDRGRGYEQFF.

The chain carries TRBV29-1 and TRBJ2-7, with D maybe TRBD1 (7 bases). This CDR3 is built from 13 residues. The germline CDR1 and CDR2 sequences are SQVTM and ANQGSEA. Trimming took 4 bases from V and 3 from J, leaving 13 bases between them. The CDR3 is CSVAAGQNYEQYF. The CDR3, as DNA: TGCAGCGTTGCCGCGGGACAGAACTACGAGCAGTACTTC.

This clonotype was seen a few times. The chain is built from TRBV6-1 and TRBJ2-7, with 7 bases matching TRBD1. This CDR3 is built from 12 residues. Germline assignment: CDR1 MNHNS and CDR2 SASEGT. The V segment lost 4 bases and the J segment 6 bases; nucleotides outside the gene matches: 3. CDR3 loop: CASSVNRGEQYF. The CDR3 nucleotides are TGTGCCAGCAGTGTAAACAGGGGCGAGCAGTACTTC.

The chain couples TRBV5-1 to TRBJ2-1; weak D call: TRBD2 (5 bases). Germline CDR1 and CDR2: SGHRS and YFSETQ. The CDR3 has 14 residues. V shed 2 bases and J shed 4 bases, with 10 bases lying between them. CDR3 coding DNA: TGCGCCAGCAGCTTTTCGAGAGGGTACAATGAGCAGTTCTTC. It specifies CASSFSRGYNEQFF.

A remark on this clonotype: This could be a read error, since a much larger clone is one nucleotide away. The J gene is TRBJ2-1, the V gene TRBV27; 8 positions agree with TRBD2. Germline V gene data show CDR1 as MNHEY and CDR2 as SMNVEV (reference sequence). The CDR3 contains 16 residues. Here the CDR3 DNA reads TGTGCCAGCAGTTTATCTACCGGGAGGGCGGCCAATGAGCAGTTATTC. Translation gives CASSLSTGRAANEQLF.

The chain combines TRBV20-1 with TRBJ2-1, with 15 nucleotides matching TRBD2. Trimming at V came to 4 bases and at J to 14 bases, leaving 12 bases not matched to a gene. The germline V gene encodes CDR1 DFQATT and CDR2 SNEGSKA (reference sequence). The length of the CDR3 is 15 residues. CDR3 sequence: CSATDLGTSGRKEFF. The CDR3 nucleotides are TGCAGTGCTACCGATCTCGGGACTAGCGGGAGGAAGGAGTTCTTC.

This clonotype was counted a few times. The rearrangement links TRBV12-3 or TRBV12-4 to TRBJ2-7; D may be TRBD1 or TRBD2 (5 bases each). The V end was cut by 1 base, the J end by 2 bases, with 15 bases between. CDR3 length: 16 amino acids. CDR3 DNA sequence: TGTGCCAGCAGTTTAGTTCTTGGGACGACCCCCTACGAGCAGTACTTC. Its protein product is CASSLVLGTTPYEQYF.